The 11 T cell receptor beta chains listed next were all sequenced from one sample in a study of cytomegalovirus exposure and HLA in healthy donors. Sequenced by immunoSEQ multiplex PCR; TCRdb stores in-frame clones only, minus some. The sample includes about 140,000 clones, 70% to 85% of them seen just once. Sequenced: PBMCs. These receptors were taken from a man aged 30 to 45 in good health and CMV-seropositive.

The chain links TRBV6-5 to TRBJ1-3, with 7 bases fitting TRBD1. Germline V CDR1 and CDR2: MNHEY, SVGAGI. The length of the CDR3 is 14 residues. With V trimmed by 6 bases and J by 4 bases, 6 bases remained unmatched. The CDR3 DNA follows: TGTGCCAGCAGCCGAACAGGGGACGGAAACACCATATATTTT. Translation: CASSRTGDGNTIYF.

This clone came up a few times. J is TRBJ1-2 and V is TRBV29-1; tentative D call: TRBD1 (6 bases). The germline CDR1 and CDR2 sequences are SQVTM and ANQGSEA. There are 12 residues in the CDR3. V was cut by 4 bases and J by 8 bases, with 14 bases left in between. Here the CDR3 DNA reads TGCAGCGTTGTTCCGGGGGGCGGCGGCTACACCTTC. Translation gives CSVVPGGGGYTF.

The chain carries TRBV5-1 and TRBJ2-1; 10 positions match TRBD2. V was pared by 0 bases and J by 3 bases, with 3 bases of the junction left unmatched. The germline V gene has CDR1 SGHRS and CDR2 YFSETQ. CDR3 length: 16 amino acids. The CDR3 DNA reads as TGCGCCAGCAGCTTGGAACTAGCGGGAAGCTACAATGAGCAGTTCTTC. Translating gives CASSLELAGSYNEQFF. The entire variable domain, with the rest obtained from reference TRBV5-1 and TRBJ2-1, is as follows: KAGVTQTPRYLIKTRGQQVTLSCSPISGHRSVSWYQQTPGQGLQFLFEYFSETQRNKGNFPGRFSGRQFSNSRSEMNVSTLELGDSALYLCASSLELAGSYNEQFFGPGTRLTVL.

This clone was seen many times. This chain connects TRBV25-1 to TRBJ2-7, with D perhaps matching TRBD2 (6 bases). The CDR3 length is 16 residues. CDR1 is MGHDK and CDR2 is SYGVNS in the germline V gene. The germline V and J ends were trimmed by 0 bases and 7 bases, with 19 bases remaining between them. CDR3 in amino acids: CASSEYVSLAGEEQYF. CDR3 coding DNA: TGTGCCAGCAGTGAATATGTATCACTAGCTGGGGAGGAGCAGTACTTC.

This sequence joins TRBV9 and TRBJ2-7; 9 positions match TRBD1. CDR3 length: 15 amino acids. The germline gives CDR1 SGDLS, CDR2 YYNGEE. The V segment lost 2 bases and the J segment 0 bases; nucleotides outside the gene matches: 3. The CDR3 DNA reads TGTGCCAGCAGCGTGGACAGGGGTGACTCCTACGAGCAGTACTTC. Protein product: CASSVDRGDSYEQYF.

In its sample, this clone was seen once. The J gene is TRBJ1-2, the V gene TRBV4-3; 11 nucleotides line up with TRBD1. Germline-derived CDR1 and CDR2 are LGHNA and YSLEER. CDR3 length: 15 amino acids. V dropped 5 bases and J dropped 3; count of bases not matched to a gene: 5. The CDR3 spells CASSKGQGADYGYTF. The CDR3 DNA follows: TGCGCCAGCAGCAAAGGACAGGGGGCGGACTATGGCTACACCTTC.

The chain links TRBV7-9 to TRBJ2-2; 11 bases map to TRBD2. CDR3 length: 16 residues. CDR1 and CDR2 from the germline V gene are SEHNR and FQNEAQ (reference sequence). Trimming took 4 bases from V and 5 from J; bases not matched to a gene: 6. This CDR3 reads CASSYASGRRTGELFF. The CDR3 nucleotides are TGTGCCAGCAGCTATGCTAGCGGGAGGAGGACCGGGGAGCTGTTTTTT.

This sequence joins TRBV9 and TRBJ1-2; 8 nucleotides match TRBD1. This CDR3 region has 14 residues. CDR1 SGDLS and CDR2 YYNGEE come from the germline V gene. J lost 6 bases, V lost 0 bases, and 4 bases had no gene match. The CDR3 region has the DNA TGTGCCAGCAGCGTAGATGGGGACAGGAATGGCTACACCTTC. Residues: CASSVDGDRNGYTF.

This clone was counted between two and nine times. V and J are TRBV11-1 and TRBJ1-2; weak D call: TRBD1 (5 bases). V lost 5 bases, J lost 8 bases, and 12 bases lay in between. CDR3 length: 12 amino acids. Germline V CDR1 and CDR2: SGHAT, FQDESV (reference sequence). This CDR3 reads CASSPEGAGYTF. The CDR3 nucleotides are TGTGCCAGCAGCCCAGAAGGGGCCGGCTACACCTTC.

The rearrangement joins TRBV5-6 to TRBJ1-2; D is possibly TRBD1 (6 bases). The V gene lost 4 bases and the J gene lost 8 bases, with 18 bases spanning the gap. The CDR3 sequence is 14 residues long. Germline lookup yields CDR1 SGHDT and CDR2 YYEEEE. The CDR3 sequence is CASSMGTPVWGYTF. CDR3 DNA sequence: TGTGCCAGCAGCATGGGGACACCGGTGTGGGGCTACACCTTC.

This clone occurred once. The chain employs TRBV27 and TRBJ2-7; 7 nucleotides agree with TRBD1. V was pared by 5 bases and J by 9 bases, with 10 bases of the junction left unmatched. The V gene's germline CDR1 is MNHEY and CDR2 SMNVEV (reference sequence). The CDR3 spans 13 residues. The CDR3 DNA follows: TGTGCCAGCAGTCCCCGACAGGGAGAGGGGCAGTACTTC. Its protein is CASSPRQGEGQYF.